These T cell receptor beta chains were read from a single sample in a study of T cells after yellow fever vaccination. Via MiXCR, TCRdb re-called the 5' RACE reads, giving one row per CDR3 protein. The sample shows about 330,000 distinct CDR3 sequences, roughly 7.5% of them seen only once. The sample was PBMCs, taken more than 40 days after the first yellow fever vaccination. The receptors shown here come from a young man who received the YFV17D yellow fever vaccine. Each CDR3 is given with its conserved first and last residue. A D gene is named only where the DNA matches it firmly. Not every row has a clone size; where given, it reads once, few, many or a size class.

J,length,D,size,V,CDR3,DNA
TRBJ2-3,17,TRBD2,.,TRBV6-5,CASIPRGLAGDTDTQYF,TGTGCCAGCATTCCCCGAGGTCTAGCGGGGGACACAGATACGCAGTATTTT
TRBJ2-7,13,.,many,TRBV7-9,CASSLGQNYEQYF,TGTGCCAGCAGCTTAGGGCAGAACTACGAGCAGTACTTC
TRBJ1-3,14,.,many,TRBV12-3/TRBV12-4,CASSLRTVGNTIYF,TGTGCCAGCAGTTTGCGGACAGTCGGAAACACCATATATTTT
TRBJ1-1,15,.,.,TRBV5-1,CASSLALGEDTEAFF,TGCGCCAGCAGCTTGGCCTTAGGGGAGGACACTGAAGCTTTCTTT
TRBJ1-2,14,.,.,TRBV15,CATSRGAGKGGYTF,TGTGCCACCAGCAGAGGTGCGGGGAAGGGTGGCTACACCTTC
TRBJ2-1,13,.,.,TRBV2,CASLELRGSEQFF,TGTGCCAGCCTAGAACTTCGGGGCTCTGAGCAGTTCTTC
TRBJ1-1,16,.,.,TRBV3-1,CASSRGQPARVGEAFF,TGTGCCAGCAGCCGAGGACAGCCCGCGAGAGTTGGTGAAGCTTTCTTT
TRBJ2-3,13,.,.,TRBV7-3,CASSQSYTDTQYF,TGTGCCAGCAGCCAGTCCTACACAGATACGCAGTATTTT
TRBJ2-3,11,.,.,TRBV2,CASSAEDTQYF,TGTGCCAGCAGTGCCGAAGATACGCAGTATTTT
TRBJ2-2,17,TRBD2,many,TRBV6-5,CASSYSGLAGGAGELFF,TGTGCCAGCAGTTACTCTGGGCTAGCGGGGGGTGCCGGGGAGCTGTTTTTT
TRBJ1-6,16,.,few,TRBV12-3/TRBV12-4,CASSLFGGAGNSPLHF,TGTGCCAGCAGTTTATTCGGGGGGGCAGGGAATTCACCCCTCCACTTT
TRBJ1-1,15,.,.,TRBV5-1,CASSRMRREDTEAFF,TGCGCCAGCAGCCGTATGCGGAGGGAGGACACTGAAGCTTTCTTT
TRBJ1-6,17,TRBD1,.,TRBV4-2,CASSQDNRGLENSPLHF,TGTGCCAGCAGCCAAGATAACAGGGGTTTGGAAAATTCACCCCTCCACTTT
TRBJ2-2,14,TRBD1,.,TRBV30,CAWRGTGGTGELFF,TGTGCCTGGCGCGGGACAGGGGGGACCGGGGAGCTGTTTTTT
TRBJ1-6,12,.,few,TRBV12-3/TRBV12-4,CASTQGDSPLHF,TGTGCCAGCACACAGGGAGACTCACCCCTCCACTTT
TRBJ2-7,13,TRBD1,many,TRBV20-1,CSARDRFTYEQYF,TGCAGTGCTAGGGACAGGTTTACCTACGAGCAGTACTTC
TRBJ2-7,15,TRBD2,few,TRBV4-2,CASSQELLGGFQQYF,TGTGCCAGCAGCCAAGAATTACTGGGGGGGTTTCAGCAGTACTTC
TRBJ1-2,14,TRBD1,.,TRBV3-1,CASSREDRVKGYTF,TGTGCCAGCAGCCGAGAGGACAGGGTAAAAGGCTACACCTTC
TRBJ2-5,15,.,.,TRBV7-8,CASSLYKDRKETQYF,TGTGCCAGCAGCTTATATAAGGATCGAAAGGAGACCCAGTACTTC
TRBJ2-2,19,TRBD1,.,TRBV19,CASSIDRGTGGRRSGELFF,TGTGCCAGTAGTATAGATAGGGGGACAGGGGGCCGGCGATCCGGGGAGCTGTTTTTT
TRBJ2-3,18,.,few,TRBV3-1,CASSQSRRYRVGTDTQYF,TGTGCCAGCAGCCAATCCCGACGGTACAGGGTGGGGACAGATACGCAGTATTTT
TRBJ2-7,11,.,.,TRBV20-1,CSASILGEQYF,TGCAGTGCATCGATCTTAGGGGAGCAGTACTTC
TRBJ1-1,13,.,many,TRBV7-2,CASSSVGDTEAFF,TGTGCCAGCAGCTCCGTAGGGGACACTGAAGCTTTCTTT
TRBJ2-7,18,TRBD1,few,TRBV4-3,CASSQVRQIWTGNYEQYF,TGCGCCAGCAGCCAAGTTCGGCAGATTTGGACAGGGAACTACGAGCAGTACTTC
TRBJ2-1,13,.,few,TRBV29-1,CSVEFSSYNEQFF,TGCAGCGTTGAGTTTAGCTCCTACAATGAGCAGTTCTTC
TRBJ2-1,14,.,.,TRBV5-1,CASSPDREGNEQFF,TGCGCCAGCAGTCCGGACAGGGAGGGCAATGAGCAGTTCTTC
TRBJ2-2,17,.,.,TRBV12-3/TRBV12-4,CASSFRASLISSGELFF,TGTGCCAGCAGTTTTAGGGCTAGCTTAATATCGAGCGGGGAGCTGTTTTTT
TRBJ2-2,16,TRBD2,.,TRBV4-2,CASSQAAGVDTGELFF,TGTGCCAGCAGCCAAGCCGCGGGGGTGGACACCGGGGAGCTGTTTTTT
TRBJ2-5,15,.,few,TRBV4-3,CASSQDGTTQETQYF,TGCGCCAGCAGCCAAGATGGGACCACCCAAGAGACCCAGTACTTC
TRBJ2-3,15,.,few,TRBV18,CASSPGLAWADTQYF,TGTGCCAGCTCCCCCGGCCTAGCCTGGGCAGATACGCAGTATTTT
TRBJ2-3,14,.,.,TRBV19,CASSVGYSTDTQYF,TGTGCCAGTAGTGTCGGCTATAGCACAGATACGCAGTATTTT
TRBJ2-2,13,.,few,TRBV5-1,CASSSGLLGELFF,TGCGCCAGCAGCTCGGGCCTGCTCGGGGAGCTGTTTTTT
TRBJ2-2,15,.,.,TRBV6-4,CASSDSARGSGELFF,TGTGCCAGCAGTGACTCCGCCCGGGGGTCCGGGGAGCTGTTTTTT
TRBJ1-2,16,.,.,TRBV6-5,CASSYAAAKLFYGYTF,TGTGCCAGCAGTTACGCGGCAGCCAAGTTATTCTATGGCTACACCTTC
TRBJ1-5,14,.,few,TRBV28,CASRGREWTQPQHF,TGTGCCAGCAGGGGACGAGAATGGACTCAGCCCCAGCATTTT
TRBJ1-1,16,.,few,TRBV4-1,CASSQEGARSLTEAFF,TGCGCCAGCAGCCAAGAGGGGGCGCGGAGTTTAACTGAAGCTTTCTTT
TRBJ2-1,14,TRBD1,many,TRBV6-2/TRBV6-3,CASSTSPDRGREFF,TGTGCCAGCAGTACAAGCCCGGACAGGGGGAGGGAGTTCTTC
TRBJ1-3,14,.,.,TRBV20-1,CSASLPGSGNTIYF,TGCAGTGCTTCTTTACCCGGCTCTGGAAACACCATATATTTT
TRBJ2-3,12,.,.,TRBV10-3,CATDDSGDTHYF,TGTGCCACGGACGACTCGGGTGATACGCATTATTTT
TRBJ1-3,17,.,many,TRBV5-5,CASSFGSGALSGNTIYF,TGTGCCAGCAGCTTCGGTTCAGGGGCCCTCTCTGGAAACACCATATATTTT
TRBJ2-1,16,TRBD1,few,TRBV5-1,CASRPRTGLSYNEQFF,TGCGCCAGCAGACCCAGGACAGGCCTCTCCTACAATGAGCAGTTCTTC
TRBJ2-1,13,TRBD2,few,TRBV3-1,CASSYGGSNEQFF,TGTGCCAGCAGCTACGGGGGGAGCAATGAGCAGTTCTTC
TRBJ2-4,16,TRBD2,few,TRBV7-2,CASSLRGARAKNIQYF,TGTGCCAGCAGCTTGCGGGGGGCACGAGCCAAAAACATTCAGTACTTC
TRBJ2-5,13,.,.,TRBV20-1,CSARGQLQETQYF,TGCAGTGCTAGAGGGCAGCTCCAAGAGACCCAGTACTTC
TRBJ2-5,16,TRBD2,.,TRBV25-1,CASSSGTSGGQETQYF,TGTGCCAGCTCATCCGGGACTAGCGGCGGTCAAGAGACCCAGTACTTC
TRBJ1-1,12,.,few,TRBV4-3,CASSHHQGEAFF,TGCGCCAGCAGCCATCACCAGGGAGAAGCTTTCTTT
TRBJ1-4,11,.,few,TRBV29-1,CSVDSGEKLFF,TGCAGCGTGGACAGCGGTGAAAAACTGTTTTTT
TRBJ1-6,13,TRBD1,many,TRBV12-3/TRBV12-4,CASSLGQGTPLHF,TGTGCCAGCAGCCTAGGACAGGGGACACCCCTCCACTTT
TRBJ2-3,15,.,.,TRBV5-1,CASTPGTESLDTQYF,TGCGCCAGCACCCCCGGGACGGAGAGTTTAGATACGCAGTATTTT
TRBJ1-2,14,.,many,TRBV7-2,CASSLGGANYGYTF,TGTGCCAGCAGTTTAGGAGGGGCCAACTATGGCTACACCTTC
TRBJ2-5,13,.,few,TRBV7-2,CASSSQGEGTQYF,TGTGCCAGCAGCTCACAGGGGGAGGGGACCCAGTACTTC